Listed here are 14 T cell receptor beta chains from one sample, sequenced in a study of beta chain features in type 1 diabetes. Every isolated RNA sample was fully reverse transcribed, so sequencing captured expressed TCRB transcripts. Here immunoSEQ multiplex PCR was the method, and the copy in TCRdb shows in-frame clones only, minus some. The sample has under 400,000 clones, around an eighth seen once. Their antigens remain unidentified. Findings of the study overall: Type 1 diabetes patients had TCRB CDR3s that were shorter (moderately but significantly so) in all four CD4+ subsets.

Sequenced input: naive CD4+ T cells from blood. The receptor set was obtained from a woman younger than 35 with type 1 diabetes.

The genes are TRBV5-4 and TRBJ1-3, with D tentatively TRBD1 (6 bases). Germline CDR1 is SGHNT and CDR2 is YYREEE (reference sequence). With 4 bases removed from V and 2 bases from J, the gap between germline ends came to 13 bases. The CDR3 is made up of 15 amino acids. The CDR3 protein is CASSRSGTTGNTIYF. CDR3 in DNA: TGTGCCAGCAGCCGGAGTGGGACAACTGGAAACACCATATATTTT.

The CDR3 nucleotides read TGTGCCAGCAGCTTGCGGGAAGAGACCCAGTACTTC. It is translated as CASSLREETQYF. The chain couples TRBV7-2 to TRBJ2-5, with D maybe TRBD2 (5 bases). Trimming removed 3 bases from V and 3 bases from J, with 5 bases in between. CDR1 is SGHTA and CDR2 is FQGNSA in the germline V gene. The CDR3 runs to 12 residues.

This clone occurred a few times. The V and J genes are TRBV30 and TRBJ1-2, with D perhaps matching TRBD1 (6 bases). The germline V gene encodes CDR1 GTSNPN and CDR2 SVGIG (reference sequence). This CDR3 contains 14 residues. Trimming pared 4 bases from V and 2 bases from J, leaving 14 bases between. The CDR3, as DNA: TGTGCCTGGACCCCCGGACAGCTGAACTATGGCTACACCTTC. This sequence encodes CAWTPGQLNYGYTF.

The chain combines TRBV5-1 with TRBJ1-2, with a possible D match to TRBD1 (5 bases). Germline V lookup: CDR1 SGHRS, CDR2 YFSETQ. The CDR3 has 15 amino acids. V dropped 4 bases and J dropped 8 bases, with 21 bases sitting between them. The CDR3 sequence is CASSPSTANLGGYTF. For the CDR3, the DNA is TGCGCCAGCAGCCCGTCGACAGCGAATTTGGGAGGCTACACCTTC.

This rearrangement joins TRBV5-4 to TRBJ2-3; D ambiguous. CDR1 and CDR2 from the germline V gene are SGHNT and YYREEE (reference sequence). With 3 bases removed from V and 0 bases from J, the gap between germline ends came to 14 bases. CDR3 size: 16 residues. CDR3 amino acids: CASSSKLEYSTDTQYF. CDR3 coding DNA: TGTGCCAGCAGCTCGAAGCTAGAGTATAGCACAGATACGCAGTATTTT.

This chain joins TRBV5-4 and TRBJ2-7, with D perhaps matching TRBD1 (6 bases). Trimming pared 4 bases from V and 4 bases from J, leaving 15 bases between. Germline values: CDR1 SGHNT, CDR2 YYREEE (reference sequence). The CDR3 has 14 amino acids. CDR3: CASSPVQGVYEQYF. CDR3 coding DNA: TGTGCCAGCAGCCCCGTACAGGGAGTGTACGAGCAGTACTTC.

The chain employs TRBV7-6 and TRBJ1-2, with 7 bases fitting TRBD1. The CDR3 runs 13 residues. After removal of 5 bases from V and 3 bases from J, the junction contained 3 bases not matched to a gene. In germline, CDR1 is SGHVS, CDR2 FNYEAQ. CDR3 residues: CASSPTGDYGYTF. The CDR3 DNA follows: TGTGCCAGCAGCCCTACAGGGGACTATGGCTACACCTTC.

The chain employs TRBV18 and TRBJ2-5; 10 positions agree with TRBD2. This CDR3 spans 15 amino acids. CDR1 KGHSH and CDR2 LQKENI come from the germline V gene. J lost 4 bases, V lost 0 bases, and 2 bases had no gene match. The CDR3 DNA reads as TGTGCCAGCTCACCACCGTCTAGCGGGAGAGAGACCCAGTACTTC. Translated: CASSPPSSGRETQYF. Combining the CDR3 with reference TRBV18 and TRBJ2-5 gives the whole variable domain NAGVMQNPRHLVRRRGQEARLRCSPMKGHSHVYWYRQLPEEGLKFMVYLQKENIIDESGMPKERFSAEFPKEGPSILRIQQVVRGDSAAYFCASSPPSSGRETQYFGPGTRLLVL.

The gene calls are TRBV29-1 and TRBJ2-7; perhaps TRBD1 as D (6 bases). Trimming took off 7 bases at V and 0 bases at J, with 13 bases between the two ends. CDR1 is SQVTM and CDR2 is ANQGSEA in the germline V gene. CDR3 length: 13 amino acids. CDR3 nucleotides: TGCAGCGCCGGGACACTCCTCTCCTACGAGCAGTACTTC. Its protein product is CSAGTLLSYEQYF.

This clone was counted only a few times. The chain links TRBV18 to TRBJ2-1, with unresolved D. Germline V gene lookup returns CDR1 KGHSH and CDR2 LQKENI. The germline V and J ends were trimmed by 0 bases and 4 bases, with 4 bases remaining between them. CDR3 size: 13 residues. In DNA form, the CDR3 reads TGTGCCAGCTCACCACCGGCATACAATGAGCAGTTCTTC. Its translation is CASSPPAYNEQFF.

The chain has TRBV5-1 and TRBJ1-1, with TRBD1 identical over 8 bases. CDR1 SGHRS and CDR2 YFSETQ come from the germline V gene. The CDR3 has 17 residues. Trimming removed 0 bases from V and 3 bases from J; junction bases left unmatched: 10. In DNA form, the CDR3 reads TGCGCCAGCAGCTTGGCCGCAGGGGGCTTCATGGACACTGAAGCTTTCTTT. Amino acids: CASSLAAGGFMDTEAFF.

V gene TRBV7-8 combines with J gene TRBJ2-5; D is undetermined. CDR1 is SGHVS, CDR2 FQNEAQ, per germline. The V and J ends lost 8 bases and 2 bases respectively, with 15 bases between them. This CDR3 is 14 amino acids long. The CDR3 protein is CASAPPGTQETQYF. CDR3 in DNA: TGTGCCAGCGCTCCCCCAGGCACGCAAGAGACCCAGTACTTC.

The chain links TRBV4-3 to TRBJ2-7, with 11 bases identical to TRBD2. The CDR3 loop spans 14 amino acids. J was trimmed by 7 bases and V by 0 bases; bases with no gene match: 2. Germline-derived CDR1 and CDR2 are LGHNA and YSLEER. CDR3 sequence: CASSQEPSGGEQYF. The CDR3 bases are TGCGCCAGCAGCCAAGAGCCTAGCGGGGGGGAGCAGTACTTC.

V is TRBV18 and J is TRBJ1-4; D remains ambiguous. V was trimmed by 6 bases and J by 1 base, leaving 9 bases between them. The V gene's germline CDR1 is KGHSH and CDR2 LQKENI. The CDR3 length is 14 residues. DNA of the CDR3: TGTGCCAGCTCGTACCAGATAACTAATGAAAAACTGTTTTTT. Its protein product is CASSYQITNEKLFF.